Below, 6 T cell receptor beta chains from the same sample are listed, as sequenced in a study of blood T cell repertoires in COVID-19. The data were produced by immunoSEQ multiplex PCR, yet TCRdb's version contains in-frame clones alone and is incomplete. The table lists under 450,000 clones, approximately 80% of them singletons. The sequenced material came from peripheral blood. These receptors all come from a human donor with acute or convalescent COVID-19. The donor label of this sample is uncertain.

In nucleotides, the CDR3 is TGCGCCAGCAGCTTGTCGGTCACCGGGGAGCTGTTTTTT. Its translation is CASSLSVTGELFF. The V and J genes are TRBV5-1 and TRBJ2-2, with no clear D. The CDR3 is made up of 13 amino acids. With 1 base removed from V and 4 bases from J, the gap between germline ends came to 5 bases. CDR1 SGHRS and CDR2 YFSETQ come from the germline V gene.

As concerns this clone: Its ends do not fully match the called genes, so a read error is possible. This chain links TRBV19 with TRBJ2-3, with TRBD2 matching 7 bases. The CDR3 length is 11 residues. Germline CDR1 and CDR2: LNHDA and SQIVND (reference sequence). The CDR3 loop reads CASSVGTTKYF. The CDR3 region has the DNA TGTGCCAGTAGTGTCGGGACTACGAAGTATTTT.

This chain uses TRBV6-6 with TRBJ2-2; 10 nucleotides align to TRBD2. Germline CDR1 and CDR2: MNHNY and SVGAGI (reference sequence). Losses at the gene ends were 5 bases for V and 0 bases for J; bases not matched to a gene: 9. This CDR3 has 18 amino acids. The CDR3 here is CASSRFLAGATNTGELFF. In nucleotides, the CDR3 is TGTGCCAGCAGTCGTTTTCTAGCGGGGGCGACGAACACCGGGGAGCTGTTTTTT.

Points on this clone: The same CDR3 can be traced to other DNA sequences in this sample. This chain links TRBV18 with TRBJ2-3; 8 bases line up with TRBD1. CDR3 length: 15 residues. After removal of 1 base from V and 4 bases from J, the junction contained 4 bases not matched to a gene. CDR1 is KGHSH and CDR2 is LQKENI in the germline V gene. CDR3 sequence: CASSPRTGRADTQYF. DNA of the CDR3: TGTGCCAGCTCACCACGGACAGGGCGCGCAGATACGCAGTATTTT.

The chain is built from TRBV6-5 and TRBJ1-2; 7 bases are shared with TRBD1. Unmatched junction bases numbered 6, after V lost 4 bases and J lost 1 base. The CDR3 consists of 15 residues. Germline lookup yields CDR1 MNHEY and CDR2 SVGAGI. CDR3 DNA sequence: TGTGCCAGCAGTTCCGGGACAGAGATTAACTATGGCTACACCTTC. This translates into CASSSGTEINYGYTF.

The V and J genes are TRBV5-1 and TRBJ2-5; 8 bases line up with TRBD2. Losses at the gene ends were 0 bases for V and 0 bases for J; bases not matched to a gene: 7. Germline CDR1 is SGHRS and CDR2 is YFSETQ. The CDR3 totals 17 residues. The CDR3 DNA follows: TGCGCCAGCAGCTTGGACGGCGGGAGGCCCTACCAAGAGACCCAGTACTTC. It yields the protein CASSLDGGRPYQETQYF.